What follows is one T cell receptor (beta chain) and its context. The target antigen is unknown. The V gene's germline CDR1 is PRHDT and CDR2 FYEKMQ (reference sequence). The CDR3 loop spans 18 amino acids. V dropped 2 bases and J dropped 3; count of bases not matched to a gene: 8. Method: immunoSEQ multiplex PCR; TCRdb's copy keeps in-frame clones and lacks some. Of more than 150,000 clones in the sample, about four fifths are singletons; the top ten hold around 7%. The record originates from a study of cytomegalovirus exposure and HLA in healthy donors. Overall study results and limits: Many donors carried some public TCRs, although rarity characterized most TCR sequences. The investigators catalogued 150 or so TCR beta chains as cytomegalovirus-associated.

The origin of this receptor is a man between 18 and 29 years old in good health and CMV-seropositive. This chain joins TRBV13 and TRBJ2-1; 12 positions agree with TRBD2. The specimen was PBMCs. DNA of the CDR3: TGTGCCAGCAGCTTAAGGGGCCTAGCGGGAGGGGGCTACAATGAGCAGTTCTTC. This sequence encodes CASSLRGLAGGGYNEQFF.